This paragraph covers one TCR beta chain sequence. CDR3 length equals 17 residues. Per germline, CDR1 KGHSH and CDR2 LQKENI. V lost 5 bases, J lost 0 bases, and 11 bases stayed unmatched. This sample stems from a study of blood T cell repertoires in COVID-19. About the study: The United States, Italy and Spain were the sources of the acute and convalescent COVID-19 samples. T cells, B-cell-depleted T cells, or PBMCs supplied cDNA or gDNA.

Patients of the Seattle cohort, enrolled during active infection, were followed longitudinally. Sequencing was performed with immunoSEQ multiplex PCR; in TCRdb, only in-frame clones are kept and a portion is missing. Of 250,000 to 350,000 clones listed, approximately 90% are singletons. The rearrangement joins TRBV18 to TRBJ2-5; 8 nucleotides agree with TRBD1. The specimen sequenced was peripheral blood. The clonotype was recovered from a woman in her twenties or thirties with COVID-19, enrolled during active disease. The DNA of the CDR3 is TGTGCCAGCTCAACGGGGACAGGAAATTCGTACCAAGAGACCCAGTACTTC. Protein: CASSTGTGNSYQETQYF.